The 30 T cell receptor beta chains below all came from one sample that was sequenced in a study of shared clonotypes between healthy human individuals. Libraries were prepared by immunoSEQ multiplex PCR; TCRdb keeps only in-frame clonotypes and omits some of them. The table shows around 1,100,000 clones, with approximately 75% occurring only once. Input material: memory CD4+ T cells from PBMCs. Subset given: CD45RA-negative fraction. The source is a man aged 18 to 35 in good health. Some clones in this sample may be carry-over from other donors' samples.

At least ten counts were recorded for this clone. The chain is built from TRBV5-6 and TRBJ2-1, with 9 positions matching TRBD2. CDR3 length: 17 amino acids. Germline CDR1 and CDR2: SGHDT and YYEEEE. Unmatched junction bases numbered 10, after V lost 0 bases and J lost 6 bases. For the CDR3, the DNA is TGTGCCAGCAGCTTGGTTGGGGCGGGAGGGGCAGGCAATGAGCAGTTCTTC. Translation gives CASSLVGAGGAGNEQFF.

The chain links TRBV29-1 to TRBJ2-2, with D perhaps TRBD1 (5 bases). The V end was cut by 2 bases, the J end by 7 bases, with 8 bases between. This CDR3 region has 12 residues. CDR1 SQVTM and CDR2 ANQGSEA come from the germline V gene. The CDR3 DNA reads as TGCAGCGTTGAAAGGGGCCGCGGGGAGCTGTTTTTT. This translates into CSVERGRGELFF.

The chain has TRBV18 and TRBJ2-6; no firm D call. V was shortened by 6 bases and J by 2 bases, with 14 bases between the two germline ends. The CDR3 extends over 16 amino acids. Germline CDR1 KGHSH, CDR2 LQKENI. CDR3 nucleotide sequence: TGTGCCAGCTCGATATATACAAGTACTGGGGCCAACGTCCTGACTTTC. This translates into CASSIYTSTGANVLTF.

The chain employs TRBV5-1 and TRBJ2-3; 8 nucleotides align to TRBD1. Germline CDR1 is SGHRS and CDR2 is YFSETQ. The CDR3 length is 14 residues. The V and J ends lost 3 bases and 1 base, in that order; junction bases with no gene match: 1. The CDR3 bases are TGCGCCAGCAGCTCAGGGGGCCGCACAGATACGCAGTATTTT. It is translated as CASSSGGRTDTQYF.

The chain carries TRBV27 and TRBJ2-7; D is tentatively TRBD1 or TRBD2 (5 bases each). Trimming removed 2 bases from V and 3 bases from J, with 14 bases in between. Germline V CDR1 and CDR2: MNHEY, SMNVEV (reference sequence). The CDR3 spans 15 residues. The CDR3 coding sequence is TGTGCCAGCAGTTTAAGACGGGGCCAGGTCTACGAGCAGTACTTC. This encodes CASSLRRGQVYEQYF.

This clone was detected once. This chain joins TRBV29-1 and TRBJ2-7; TRBD2 matches at 10 bases. The V segment lost 5 bases and the J segment 4 bases; nucleotides outside the gene matches: 2. The CDR3 contains 12 residues. Germline V lookup: CDR1 SQVTM, CDR2 ANQGSEA. The CDR3 loop reads CSVFSGRYEQYF. CDR3 in DNA: TGCAGCGTTTTTAGCGGGAGGTACGAGCAGTACTTC.

This chain uses TRBV18 with TRBJ2-5; D is ambiguous. V dropped 2 bases and J dropped 3 bases, with 10 bases sitting between them. CDR3 length: 14 residues. The germline V gene encodes CDR1 KGHSH and CDR2 LQKENI. The CDR3 DNA sequence: TGTGCCAGCTCACCAAGTTCCGTTGAAGAGACCCAGTACTTC. Encoded protein: CASSPSSVEETQYF.

V and J are TRBV11-1 and TRBJ2-7; D is perhaps TRBD1 or TRBD2 (5 bases each). The germline V and J ends were trimmed by 5 bases and 4 bases, with 21 bases remaining between them. Germline CDR1 SGHAT, CDR2 FQDESV (reference sequence). The CDR3 contains 16 residues. The CDR3 region has the DNA TGTGCCAGCAGCCGACCGACGGGACCCAAGAGGTACGAGCAGTACTTC. It codes for CASSRPTGPKRYEQYF.

This chain uses TRBV4-2 with TRBJ2-1; TRBD1 aligns across 12 bases. V lost 3 bases and J lost 7; bases outside the gene matches: 10. The CDR3 runs 17 residues. The germline gives CDR1 LGHNA, CDR2 YNFKEQ. DNA of the CDR3: TGTGCCAGCAGCCAGGAACCGGGACAGGGGGCCAGGAATGAGCAGTTCTTC. Amino acids: CASSQEPGQGARNEQFF.

This sequence joins TRBV18 and TRBJ2-6, with D perhaps TRBD1 (6 bases). Germline V gene data show CDR1 as KGHSH and CDR2 as LQKENI. Trimming took off 2 bases at V and 9 bases at J, with 14 bases between the two ends. The CDR3 has 15 residues. CDR3 residues: CASSPDQGTGNVLTF. CDR3 nucleotides: TGTGCCAGCTCACCAGATCAGGGGACGGGCAACGTCCTGACTTTC.

V and J are TRBV30 and TRBJ2-1; 10 bases match TRBD2. CDR1 and CDR2 from the germline V gene are GTSNPN and SVGIG (reference sequence). The V segment lost 5 bases and the J segment 5 bases; nucleotides outside the gene matches: 6. The CDR3 is made up of 14 amino acids. The CDR3 loop reads CAWGGGLADNEQFF. In DNA, the CDR3 is TGTGCCTGGGGCGGAGGACTAGCGGACAATGAGCAGTTCTTC.

Concerning this clone itself: The sample holds other DNA sequences that translate to the same CDR3. The CDR3 coding sequence is TGCAGCGTGCTAGGGGGCAGGGAGGTAGATACGCAGTATTTT. It specifies CSVLGGREVDTQYF. The J gene is TRBJ2-3, the V gene TRBV29-1; D may be TRBD1 (7 bases). CDR1 SQVTM and CDR2 ANQGSEA come from the germline V gene. The ends were cut back, 6 bases at V and 5 bases at J, with 18 bases in the middle. This CDR3 spans 14 amino acids.

With respect to this clone: The junction does not match germline at one end; this may be a read error. The same CDR3 is also encoded by other DNA sequences in this sample. The chain has TRBV29-1 and TRBJ2-7, with 7 bases aligning to TRBD1. The CDR3 runs to 13 residues. Germline assignment: CDR1 SQVTM and CDR2 ANQGSEA. The chain's CDR3 is CSAISGTAYEQYF. Here the CDR3 DNA reads TGCAGCGCCATATCCGGGACAGCTTACGAACAGTACTTC.

This chain connects TRBV7-9 to TRBJ2-1; D is unclear. Trimming took off 1 base at V and 2 bases at J, with 9 bases between the two ends. Germline assignment: CDR1 SEHNR and CDR2 FQNEAQ (reference sequence). The length of the CDR3 is 15 residues. The CDR3 DNA sequence: TGTGCCAGCAGCTTAGTTACAAAACCCTACAATGAGCAGTTCTTC. Translated, it gives CASSLVTKPYNEQFF.

The chain links TRBV27 to TRBJ1-1, with 7 bases fitting TRBD1. V trimming: 6 bases; J trimming: 3 bases; junction bases outside the gene matches: 7. Germline CDR1 is MNHEY and CDR2 is SMNVEV (reference sequence). This CDR3 is 14 amino acids long. The CDR3 DNA reads as TGTGCCAGCAGGTTAACAGGGGATTACACTGAAGCTTTCTTT. It yields the protein CASRLTGDYTEAFF.

The chain couples TRBV19 to TRBJ2-1, with a tentative D call TRBD2 (5 bases). The CDR3 loop spans 13 amino acids. V was cut by 4 bases and J by 4 bases, with 8 bases left in between. The germline V gene has CDR1 LNHDA and CDR2 SQIVND (reference sequence). The CDR3 is CASSKEAYNEQFF. The CDR3 nucleotides read TGTGCCAGTAGTAAGGAGGCGTACAATGAGCAGTTCTTC.

Details on this clone: Within the sample, other DNA sequences also encode this same CDR3. The rearrangement links TRBV20-1 to TRBJ1-2, with no clear D. This CDR3 region has 11 residues. The germline V and J ends were trimmed by 6 bases and 3 bases, with 8 bases remaining between them. Germline V gives CDR1 DFQATT, CDR2 SNEGSKA (reference sequence). The CDR3 sequence: CSAPRDYGYTF. The CDR3 region has the DNA TGCAGTGCGCCCCGCGACTATGGCTACACCTTC.

The chain links TRBV10-3 to TRBJ2-7, with TRBD2 identical over 8 bases. The length of the CDR3 is 10 residues. V lost 10 bases and J lost 6; bases outside the gene matches: 2. From germline, CDR1 is ENHRY and CDR2 SYGVKD. The CDR3 reads CATGRGEQYF. The CDR3 DNA reads as TGTGCCACCGGGAGGGGCGAGCAGTACTTC.

The table lists this clone with a few counts. The chain couples TRBV9 to TRBJ2-5; D is undetermined. From germline, CDR1 is SGDLS and CDR2 YYNGEE. Trimming removed 0 bases from V and 2 bases from J, with 8 bases in between. The CDR3 extends over 14 amino acids. This chain's CDR3 is CASSVAIAQETQYF. The CDR3 nucleotides are TGTGCCAGCAGCGTAGCCATAGCACAAGAGACCCAGTACTTC.

This clone was seen just once. This sample includes further DNA sequences coding for the same CDR3. The V call is TRBV5-4, the J call TRBJ2-1; 7 bases line up with TRBD2. CDR1 and CDR2 from the germline V gene are SGHNT and YYREEE (reference sequence). V shed 3 bases, J shed 0 bases, and the junction held 0 bases outside the gene matches. This CDR3 contains 14 residues. This chain's CDR3 is CASSSSGSYNEQFF. DNA of the CDR3: TGTGCCAGCAGCTCTAGCGGCTCCTACAATGAGCAGTTCTTC.

V usage is TRBV7-6 and J usage is TRBJ2-5, with 8 nucleotides matching TRBD2. J gave up 5 bases and V 0 bases, and 8 bases lay outside the gene matches. Germline CDR1 reads SGHVS; CDR2 reads FNYEAQ. The CDR3 runs to 16 residues. The DNA for the CDR3 is TGTGCCAGCAGCTTAGCGTTAGTAGCGGGGACGGAGACCCAGTACTTC. It encodes CASSLALVAGTETQYF.

With respect to this clone: A much larger clonotype is one base distant, so this may be a read error. Other DNA sequences from this sample encode an identical CDR3 as well. The V call is TRBV28, the J call TRBJ1-2, with D unresolved. The germline CDR1 and CDR2 sequences are MDHEN and SYDVKM. The CDR3 totals 11 residues. V lost 6 bases and J 4 bases, leaving 6 bases between the germline ends. In nucleotides, the CDR3 is TGTGCCAGCAGCCCCGGCTATGGCTACACCTTC. Translated: CASSPGYGYTF.

This clone occurred a few times. The J gene is TRBJ2-3, the V gene TRBV19, with unresolved D. Germline V CDR1 and CDR2: LNHDA, SQIVND (reference sequence). The CDR3 loop spans 13 amino acids. Trimming stripped 4 bases from V and 4 bases from J, with 9 bases between. The CDR3 loop reads CASSTTLADTQYF. The CDR3, as DNA: TGTGCCAGTAGTACCACTTTAGCAGATACGCAGTATTTT.

The gene calls are TRBV28 and TRBJ2-7; TRBD1 or TRBD2 may be the D gene (6 bases each). Trimming pared 5 bases from V and 4 bases from J, leaving 18 bases between. Germline V gene lookup returns CDR1 MDHEN and CDR2 SYDVKM. The CDR3 spans 15 residues. The CDR3 DNA reads TGTGCCAGCAGTCGGACAGCCACTAGCTTATACGAGCAGTACTTC. It codes for CASSRTATSLYEQYF. Full variable domain (missing parts from reference TRBV28 and TRBJ2-7): DVKVTQSSRYLVKRTGEKVFLECVQDMDHENMFWYRQDPGLGLRLIYFSYDVKMKEKGDIPEGYSVSREKKERFSLILESASTNQTSMYLCASSRTATSLYEQYFGPGTRLTVT.

A single count supports this clone. The rearrangement links TRBV9 to TRBJ2-5; D gene uncertain. The V and J ends lost 0 bases and 5 bases respectively, with 14 bases between them. This CDR3 contains 15 residues. Germline V gene lookup returns CDR1 SGDLS and CDR2 YYNGEE. CDR3 nucleotides: TGTGCCAGCAGCGTAGGGGTTGGGGTTCGGGAGACCCAGTACTTC. This gives the protein CASSVGVGVRETQYF.

The CDR3 DNA sequence: TGTGCCAGCAGCGTAACTACTAGCGGGAGCGGCTACACCGGGGAGCTGTTTTTT. It codes for CASSVTTSGSGYTGELFF. The rearrangement links TRBV9 to TRBJ2-2; 11 nucleotides align to TRBD2. V shed 1 base, J shed 3 bases, and the junction held 8 bases outside the gene matches. CDR1 is SGDLS, CDR2 YYNGEE, per germline. This CDR3 contains 18 residues.

The V and J genes are TRBV10-3 and TRBJ1-2; TRBD1 aligns across 7 bases. Germline CDR1 and CDR2: ENHRY and SYGVKD. CDR3 length equals 14 residues. The V segment lost 0 bases and the J segment 8 bases; nucleotides outside the gene matches: 6. The CDR3 loop is CAISESWQGEGYTF. The CDR3 bases are TGTGCCATCAGTGAGTCGTGGCAGGGGGAAGGCTACACCTTC.

As to this clone: A much larger clone lies one base from this, so it may be a read error. The chain has TRBV5-1 and TRBJ2-7; D not certain. This CDR3 is 13 amino acids long. The germline CDR1 and CDR2 sequences are SGHRS and YFSETQ. V was cut by 1 base and J by 5 bases, with 10 bases left in between. CDR3 in DNA: TGCGCCAGCAGCTTGAACAGCGTGGACGAGCAGTACTTC. Translating it yields CASSLNSVDEQYF.

This chain links TRBV20-1 with TRBJ2-3, with D unresolved. Germline CDR1 reads DFQATT; CDR2 reads SNEGSKA (reference sequence). V was pared by 6 bases and J by 5 bases, with 9 bases between. This CDR3 is built from 11 residues. The CDR3 nucleotides are TGCAGTGCCCCGGTAGTAGATACGCAGTATTTT. Its protein product is CSAPVVDTQYF.

V usage is TRBV6-4 and J usage is TRBJ1-1; TRBD1 is a possible D gene (6 bases). Trimming stripped 6 bases from V and 4 bases from J, with 12 bases between. This CDR3 comprises 13 residues. In germline, CDR1 is MRHNA, CDR2 SNTAGT. The CDR3 loop is CASRWTESTEAFF. The CDR3 DNA reads TGTGCCAGCAGATGGACAGAGAGCACTGAAGCTTTCTTT.